The 10 T cell receptor beta chains below come from one sample, sequenced in a study of cytomegalovirus exposure and HLA in healthy donors. PCR used 60 Vbeta primers and 13 Jbeta primers. Sequenced by immunoSEQ multiplex PCR; TCRdb stores in-frame clones only, minus some. The table includes over 150,000 clones, 74% detected once. The sequenced material came from PBMCs. All receptors come from a man aged 25-40 years in good health and CMV-seronegative.

This chain joins TRBV2 and TRBJ1-6; D is possibly TRBD1 (5 bases). Germline V gives CDR1 SNHLY, CDR2 FYNNEI. This CDR3 is 16 amino acids long. Trimming took off 4 bases at V and 2 bases at J, with 12 bases between the two ends. CDR3 loop: CASSVIRGTYNSPLHF. CDR3 coding DNA: TGTGCCAGCAGTGTGATAAGGGGCACCTATAATTCACCCCTCCACTTT.

This clone has just a few counts. The rearrangement joins TRBV27 to TRBJ1-4; D is undetermined. The CDR3 is made up of 16 amino acids. Trimming removed 7 bases at V and 0 bases at J, with 15 bases between. Looked up from germline, CDR1 is MNHEY and CDR2 is SMNVEV (reference sequence). CDR3 nucleotide sequence: TGTGCCAGCATAGGCGGGTGGGGAACAACTAATGAAAAACTGTTTTTT. As protein: CASIGGWGTTNEKLFF.

There are a few counts of this clone. The chain uses TRBV29-1 and TRBJ1-1; the match to TRBD1 covers 11 bases. V gave up 6 bases and J gave up 5 bases; unmatched junction bases: 5. Looked up from germline, CDR1 is SQVTM and CDR2 is ANQGSEA. CDR3 length: 13 amino acids. CDR3 protein: CSVNRDRGTEAFF. In DNA, the CDR3 is TGCAGCGTCAACAGGGACAGGGGGACTGAAGCTTTCTTT.

This clone was found a few times. The chain employs TRBV5-6 and TRBJ2-2; D possibly corresponds to TRBD1 (6 bases). The germline V and J ends were trimmed by 7 bases and 4 bases, with 14 bases remaining between them. The CDR3 covers 14 residues. Germline CDR1 reads SGHDT; CDR2 reads YYEEEE. DNA of the CDR3: TGTGCCAGCGGCTACAGGGTACGCACCGGGGAGCTGTTTTTT. Translated: CASGYRVRTGELFF. The variable domain in full, completed from reference TRBV5-6 and TRBJ2-2, reads DAGVTQSPTHLIKTRGQQVTLRCSPKSGHDTVSWYQQALGQGPQFIFQYYEEEERQRGNFPDRFSGHQFPNYSSELNVNALLLGDSALYLCASGYRVRTGELFFGEGSRLTVL.

This clone was observed a few times. This chain uses TRBV4-2 with TRBJ1-5; weak D call: TRBD1 (5 bases). V was shortened by 0 bases and J by 3 bases, with 9 bases between the two germline ends. This CDR3 contains 15 residues. Germline values: CDR1 LGHNA, CDR2 YNFKEQ. CDR3 sequence reads: CASSQDGAINQPQHF. DNA of the CDR3: TGTGCCAGCAGCCAAGATGGGGCCATCAATCAGCCCCAGCATTTT.

Details on this clone: Sequence at one end of the junction differs from germline and may be a read error. The chain recombines TRBV28 with TRBJ1-2, with 11 bases aligning to TRBD1. The CDR3 is 15 amino acids. CDR1 and CDR2 (germline): MDHEN, SYDVKM. This CDR3 is CASSIGTGGLYGYPF. The CDR3 bases are TGTGCCAGCAGCATCGGGACAGGGGGACTTTATGGCTACCCCTTC.

This clone appeared once. The chain links TRBV7-9 to TRBJ2-1; D might be TRBD2 (6 bases). The CDR3 covers 17 residues. Germline-derived CDR1 and CDR2 are SEHNR and FQNEAQ (reference sequence). Trimming removed 4 bases from V and 0 bases from J, with 16 bases in between. This CDR3 is CASSSPVADSSYNEQFF. CDR3 DNA sequence: TGTGCCAGCAGCTCACCCGTAGCGGATAGCTCCTACAATGAGCAGTTCTTC.

The chain combines TRBV2 with TRBJ1-6; TRBD1 aligns across 9 bases. This CDR3 comprises 16 residues. Germline CDR1 and CDR2: SNHLY and FYNNEI. Trimming cost V 7 bases and J 7 bases; bases outside gene matches: 11. CDR3 nucleotide sequence: TGTGCCAGCACCAAGGACAGGGGAAGTGGGAATTCACCCCTCCACTTT. Encoded protein: CASTKDRGSGNSPLHF.

The chain links TRBV19 to TRBJ1-5; 7 nucleotides agree with TRBD1. V dropped 6 bases and J dropped 0; count of bases not matched to a gene: 5. The germline V gene has CDR1 LNHDA and CDR2 SQIVND (reference sequence). The CDR3 spans 15 residues. The CDR3 region is CASSVQGDSNQPQHF. The CDR3, as DNA: TGTGCCAGTAGCGTCCAGGGGGATAGCAATCAGCCCCAGCATTTT.

V and J are TRBV6-6 and TRBJ1-3; the match to TRBD1 covers 7 bases. From germline, CDR1 is MNHNY and CDR2 SVGAGI (reference sequence). This CDR3 region has 15 residues. V dropped 6 bases and J dropped 0; count of bases not matched to a gene: 5. The DNA of the CDR3 is TGTGCCAGCAGGGAACAGGGGAGCTCTGGAAACACCATATATTTT. Translated: CASREQGSSGNTIYF.